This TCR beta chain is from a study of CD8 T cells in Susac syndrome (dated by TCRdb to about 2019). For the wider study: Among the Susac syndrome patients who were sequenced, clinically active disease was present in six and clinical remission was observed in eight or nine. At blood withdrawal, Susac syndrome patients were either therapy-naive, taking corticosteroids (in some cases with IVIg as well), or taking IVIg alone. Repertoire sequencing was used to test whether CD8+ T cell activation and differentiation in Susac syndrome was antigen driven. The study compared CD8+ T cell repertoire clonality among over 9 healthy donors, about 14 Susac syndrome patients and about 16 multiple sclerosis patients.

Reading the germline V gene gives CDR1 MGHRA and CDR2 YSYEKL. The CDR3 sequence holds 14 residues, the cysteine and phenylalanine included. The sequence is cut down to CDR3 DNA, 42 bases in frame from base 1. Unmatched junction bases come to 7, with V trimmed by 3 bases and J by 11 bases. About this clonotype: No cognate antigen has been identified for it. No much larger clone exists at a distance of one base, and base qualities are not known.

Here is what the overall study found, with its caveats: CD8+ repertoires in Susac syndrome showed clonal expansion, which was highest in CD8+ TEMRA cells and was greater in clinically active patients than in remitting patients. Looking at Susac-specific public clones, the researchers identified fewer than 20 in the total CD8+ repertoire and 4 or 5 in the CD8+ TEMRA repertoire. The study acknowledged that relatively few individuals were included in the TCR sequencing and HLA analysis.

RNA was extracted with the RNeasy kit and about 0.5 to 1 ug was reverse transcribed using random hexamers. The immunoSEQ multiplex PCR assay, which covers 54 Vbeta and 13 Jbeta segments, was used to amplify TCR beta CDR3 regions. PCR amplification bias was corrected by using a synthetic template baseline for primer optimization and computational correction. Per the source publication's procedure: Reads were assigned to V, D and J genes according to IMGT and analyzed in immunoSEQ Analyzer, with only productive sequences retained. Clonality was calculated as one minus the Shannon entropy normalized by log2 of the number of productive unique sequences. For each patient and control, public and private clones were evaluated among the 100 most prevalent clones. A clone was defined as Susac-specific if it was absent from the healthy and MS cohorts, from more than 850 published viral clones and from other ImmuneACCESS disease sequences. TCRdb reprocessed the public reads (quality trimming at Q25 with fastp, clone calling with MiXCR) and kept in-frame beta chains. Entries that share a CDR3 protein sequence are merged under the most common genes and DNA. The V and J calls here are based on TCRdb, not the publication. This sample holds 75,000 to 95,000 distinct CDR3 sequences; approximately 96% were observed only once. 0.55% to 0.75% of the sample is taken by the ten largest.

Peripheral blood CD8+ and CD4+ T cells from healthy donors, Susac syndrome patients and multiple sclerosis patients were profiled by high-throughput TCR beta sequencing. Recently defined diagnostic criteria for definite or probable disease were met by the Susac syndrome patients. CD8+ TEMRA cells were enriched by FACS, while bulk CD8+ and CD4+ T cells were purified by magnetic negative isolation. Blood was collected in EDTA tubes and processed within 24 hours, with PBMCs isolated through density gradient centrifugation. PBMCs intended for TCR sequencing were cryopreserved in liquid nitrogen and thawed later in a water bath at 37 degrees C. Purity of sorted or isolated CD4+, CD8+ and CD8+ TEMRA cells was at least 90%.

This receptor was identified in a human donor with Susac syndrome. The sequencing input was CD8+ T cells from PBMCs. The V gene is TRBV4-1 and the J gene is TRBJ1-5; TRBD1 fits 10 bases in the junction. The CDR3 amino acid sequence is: CASSQGQGTWAQHF. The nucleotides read TGCGCCAGCAGCCAGGGACAGGGGACGTGGGCCCAGCATTTT.